The 6 T cell receptor beta chains presented below share a single source sample, sequenced in a study of CD8+CD57+ T cells in acquired aplastic anemia. Sequencing was done on patients that had shown CD8+CD57+ cell expansion by flow cytometry. The template for TCR beta VDJ and CDR3 sequence profiling was genomic DNA. TCRdb re-derived calls from the reads in MiXCR, one entry per CDR3 protein. The sample contains about 160,000 distinct CDR3 sequences, about two thirds of which appear only once. The material sequenced was sorted CD4+, CD8+, or CD8+CD57+ T cells (not recorded which) from PBMCs. The receptors here all came from a human donor with aplastic anemia.

This clonotype was seen a handful of times. Here the CDR3 DNA reads TGTGCCAGCAGCTTGGCCCGACTTGAGTTCTTC. Translating it yields CASSLARLEFF. The genes are TRBV5-4 and TRBJ2-1; D ambiguous. The V and J ends lost 0 bases and 14 bases respectively, with 9 bases between them. The CDR3 runs to 11 residues. Germline loops: CDR1 SGHNT, CDR2 YYREEE (reference sequence).

Points on this clonotype: A read error may produce the germline difference seen at one junction end. V is TRBV15 and J is TRBJ2-7; D is possibly TRBD1 or TRBD2 (5 bases each). The CDR3 totals 15 residues. Germline CDR1 is LNHNV and CDR2 is YYDKDF (reference sequence). The CDR3 region is CATSRDRGELYVQYF. CDR3 DNA: TGTGCCACCAGCAGAGATAGAGGGGAACTCTACGTGCAGTACTTC.

In its sample, this clonotype was seen a few times. The CDR3 region is CATSDSQPGTQETQYF. The CDR3 region has the DNA TGTGCCACCAGTGATTCCCAGCCTGGGACGCAAGAGACCCAGTACTTC. The genes are TRBV24-1 and TRBJ2-5; D may be TRBD1 or TRBD2 (5 bases each). Trimming stripped 2 bases from V and 2 bases from J, with 14 bases between. This CDR3 region has 16 residues. CDR1 and CDR2 from the germline V gene are KGHDR and SFDVKD.

The chain recombines TRBV5-1 with TRBJ1-1; 11 positions match TRBD1. This CDR3 comprises 14 residues. V shed 3 bases, J shed 5 bases, and the junction held 3 bases outside the gene matches. CDR1 and CDR2 from the germline V gene are SGHRS and YFSETQ. CDR3 protein: CASSWTGGRTEAFF. Written as DNA, the CDR3 is TGCGCCAGCAGCTGGACAGGGGGCAGGACTGAAGCTTTCTTT. Based on the CDR3 plus reference TRBV5-1 and TRBJ1-1, the full variable domain is KAGVTQTPRYLIKTRGQQVTLSCSPISGHRSVSWYQQTPGQGLQFLFEYFSETQRNKGNFPGRFSGRQFSNSRSEMNVSTLELGDSALYLCASSWTGGRTEAFFGQGTRLTVV.

This clonotype was counted between two and nine times. The V call is TRBV19, the J call TRBJ2-2, with D maybe TRBD1 (6 bases). Trimming stripped 6 bases from V and 3 bases from J, with 11 bases between. Germline CDR1 reads LNHDA; CDR2 reads SQIVND (reference sequence). This CDR3 has 14 amino acids. The CDR3 loop reads CASSAYRDTGELFF. The CDR3, as DNA: TGTGCCAGTAGCGCGTACAGGGACACCGGGGAGCTGTTTTTT.

The table lists this clonotype with a few counts. CDR3 amino acids: CASSIPQNTGELFF. The CDR3 coding sequence is TGCGCCAGCAGTATCCCACAGAACACCGGGGAGCTGTTTTTT. The V and J genes are TRBV5-1 and TRBJ2-2; D remains unclear. Germline-derived CDR1 and CDR2 are SGHRS and YFSETQ. Trimming removed 5 bases from V and 1 base from J, with 9 bases in between. There are 14 residues in the CDR3.